Each of the 29 T cell receptor beta chains below was sequenced from the same sample in a study of lung T cells in sarcoidosis with Löfgren's syndrome. TCRdb re-called the reads through MiXCR, storing one row per CDR3 protein. The data contain approximately 19,000 distinct CDR3 sequences, 20% to 25% of them seen just once; the ten biggest clones take up 4.1%. Sequencing used CD4+ T cells from PBMCs. These receptor sequences come from a human donor with sarcoidosis (Löfgren's syndrome or another form), or a control subject (not recorded which).

In the case of this clonotype: This may stem from a read error, because a much larger clone lies one nucleotide away. The chain couples TRBV18 to TRBJ1-2, with 7 bases lining up with TRBD1. Germline V CDR1 and CDR2: KGHSH, LQKENI. The ends lost 3 bases at V and 10 bases at J; junction bases unmatched: 8. This CDR3 is built from 13 residues. CDR3 in DNA: TGTGCCAGCTCACCCCCCCAGGGGGGGGACTACACCTTC. Residues: CASSPPQGGDYTF.

Note on this clonotype: One junction end disagrees with the germline gene, perhaps due to a read error. This chain uses TRBV2 with TRBJ1-1; D gene ambiguous. Per germline, CDR1 SNHLY and CDR2 FYNNEI. The CDR3 is made up of 15 amino acids. The CDR3 region is CASSETTVMNTGAFF. The DNA of the CDR3 is TGTGCCAGCAGTGAGACGACGGTCATGAACACTGGAGCTTTCTTT.

In its sample, this clonotype was seen many times. The V gene is TRBV14, the J gene TRBJ1-1; 8 nucleotides line up with TRBD1. Trimming at V came to 4 bases and at J to 4 bases, leaving 5 bases not matched to a gene. The V gene's germline CDR1 is SGHDN and CDR2 FVKESK. This CDR3 contains 14 residues. CDR3 nucleotides: TGTGCCAGCAGCCTGAACACAGGGGGCACTGAAGCTTTCTTT. Translation: CASSLNTGGTEAFF. The complete variable domain, with remaining parts taken from reference TRBV14 and TRBJ1-1, reads EAGVTQFPSHSVIEKGQTVTLRCDPISGHDNLYWYRRVMGKEIKFLLHFVKESKQDESGMPNNRFLAERTGGTYSTLKVQPAELEDSGVYFCASSLNTGGTEAFFGQGTRLTVV.

This clonotype was seen repeatedly, ten times or more. The CDR3 DNA is TGTGCCATCGGAGAGATACAAGAGACCCAGTACTTC. It specifies CAIGEIQETQYF. The rearrangement uses TRBV10-3 and TRBJ2-5; no clear D. Germline CDR1 and CDR2: ENHRY and SYGVKD. There are 12 residues in the CDR3. Trimming pared 8 bases from V and 2 bases from J, leaving 9 bases between.

This clonotype was seen repeatedly, ten times or more. This CDR3 is CASSQETDVSTDTQYF. CDR3 nucleotide sequence: TGCGCCAGCAGCCAAGAGACAGACGTGAGCACAGATACGCAGTATTTT. The chain couples TRBV4-3 to TRBJ2-3, with D possibly being TRBD1 (5 bases). Trimming took off 0 bases at V and 0 bases at J, with 10 bases between the two ends. CDR3 size: 16 residues. CDR1 and CDR2 from the germline V gene are LGHNA and YSLEER.

This clonotype is labeled medium-sized. The chain has TRBV27 and TRBJ2-6; D is ambiguous. This CDR3 contains 16 residues. Trimming removed 9 bases from V and 0 bases from J, with 15 bases in between. Germline lookup yields CDR1 MNHEY and CDR2 SMNVEV (reference sequence). The CDR3 DNA reads as TGTGCCAGTTCAGCGTTAGCCAGCTCTGGGGCCAACGTCCTGACTTTC. Translating gives CASSALASSGANVLTF. Complete variable domain (other parts from reference TRBV27 and TRBJ2-6): EAQVTQNPRYLITVTGKKLTVTCSQNMNHEYMSWYRQDPGLGLRQIYYSMNVEVTDKGDVPEGYKVSRKEKRNFPLILESPSPNQTSLYFCASSALASSGANVLTFGAGSRLTVL.

This clonotype was seen many times. The chain links TRBV24-1 to TRBJ1-5; D unresolved. This CDR3 is built from 12 residues. Germline loops: CDR1 KGHDR, CDR2 SFDVKD. The V gene lost 9 bases and the J gene lost 3 bases, with 8 bases spanning the gap. In DNA, the CDR3 is TGTGCCACCGAGGGAAACAATCAGCCCCAGCATTTT. Its protein is CATEGNNQPQHF.

In its sample, this clonotype was seen many times. The chain couples TRBV28 to TRBJ2-2, with D possibly matching TRBD2 (5 bases). The germline V gene has CDR1 MDHEN and CDR2 SYDVKM. The V gene lost 7 bases and the J gene lost 2 bases, with 11 bases spanning the gap. This CDR3 spans 14 amino acids. The CDR3 DNA sequence: TGTGCCAGCACCCAGGACTTAAACACCGGGGAGCTGTTTTTT. This encodes CASTQDLNTGELFF.

This clonotype is medium-sized by share. J is TRBJ2-3 and V is TRBV6-6; D unresolved. This CDR3 spans 14 amino acids. The V end was cut by 2 bases, the J end by 2 bases, with 8 bases between. Germline CDR1 is MNHNY and CDR2 is SVGAGI (reference sequence). This chain's CDR3 is CASSYRSLTDTQYF. CDR3 nucleotides: TGTGCCAGCAGTTACCGTTCCCTCACAGATACGCAGTATTTT.

This clonotype was seen repeatedly, ten times or more. The DNA for the CDR3 is TGTGCCAGCAGCCAATCTACCGGGGGACCAAATACGCAGTATTTT. Protein product: CASSQSTGGPNTQYF. The chain is built from TRBV3-1 and TRBJ2-3; possibly TRBD2 for D (6 bases). There are 15 residues in the CDR3. The V gene lost 2 bases and the J gene lost 7 bases, with 16 bases spanning the gap. The germline CDR1 and CDR2 sequences are LGHDT and YNNKEL (reference sequence).

This clonotype was observed at least ten times. V usage is TRBV28 and J usage is TRBJ2-5; D might be TRBD2 (6 bases). This CDR3 is built from 17 residues. Germline loops: CDR1 MDHEN, CDR2 SYDVKM. V lost 5 bases to trimming and J lost 4 bases, with 23 bases between them. The CDR3 here is CASSLPYQGVGRETQYF. The CDR3 DNA is TGTGCCAGCAGTCTACCTTACCAAGGGGTCGGGAGAGAGACCCAGTACTTC.

With regard to this clonotype: The conserved final phenylalanine or tryptophan is absent from the CDR3, which likely points to a read error. The V call is TRBV20-1, the J call TRBJ1-2; D is possibly TRBD1 (5 bases). The V gene's germline CDR1 is DFQATT and CDR2 SNEGSKA (reference sequence). V gave up 3 bases and J gave up 2 bases, with 13 bases separating them. The CDR3 contains 14 residues. CDR3 in amino acids: CSARGVKENYGYTS. As DNA, the CDR3 is TGCAGTGCTAGGGGGGTCAAAGAGAACTATGGCTACACCTCC.

This clonotype was detected many times. The V gene is TRBV20-1, the J gene TRBJ2-1; 8 bases are a match to TRBD1. The CDR3 totals 12 residues. J gave up 8 bases and V 5 bases, and 5 bases lay outside the gene matches. CDR1 and CDR2 from the germline V gene are DFQATT and SNEGSKA (reference sequence). The CDR3 sequence is CSAPGQGDEQFF. The CDR3 nucleotides are TGCAGTGCTCCCGGACAGGGAGATGAGCAGTTCTTC.

The chain has TRBV27 and TRBJ1-5, with D tentatively TRBD1 (5 bases). The V and J ends lost 7 bases and 0 bases respectively, with 16 bases between them. The CDR3 spans 16 residues. Germline-derived CDR1 and CDR2 are MNHEY and SMNVEV (reference sequence). CDR3 sequence reads: CASNLVGGDSNQPQHF. As DNA, the CDR3 is TGTGCCAGCAATTTGGTGGGGGGGGATAGCAATCAGCCCCAGCATTTT.

The sample holds many counts of this clonotype. The V call is TRBV19, the J call TRBJ1-1, with TRBD1 identical over 8 bases. The V gene end was trimmed by 3 bases and the J gene end by 6 bases; junction bases not matched to a gene: 3. The CDR3 has 13 residues. The V gene's germline CDR1 is LNHDA and CDR2 SQIVND (reference sequence). The CDR3 reads CASSMDRVSEAFF. The CDR3 DNA is TGTGCCAGTAGTATGGACAGGGTTTCTGAAGCTTTCTTT.

This chain joins TRBV20-1 and TRBJ2-2; D may be TRBD2 (6 bases). Germline loops: CDR1 DFQATT, CDR2 SNEGSKA (reference sequence). There are 13 residues in the CDR3. V shed 8 bases and J shed 6 bases, with 16 bases lying between them. CDR3 sequence reads: CSTGATLPGELFF. The DNA of the CDR3 is TGCAGTACGGGAGCCACTTTGCCCGGGGAGCTGTTTTTT.

This clonotype has a count of ten or more. The chain is built from TRBV11-2 and TRBJ2-2, with no clear D. Germline values: CDR1 SGHAT, CDR2 FQNNGV. V was shortened by 6 bases and J by 1 base, with 6 bases between the two germline ends. The CDR3 runs 13 residues. The DNA for the CDR3 is TGTGCCAGCAGTTGGGGGAACACCGGGGAGCTGTTTTTT. Translation: CASSWGNTGELFF.

Comments on this clonotype: Germline is not matched at one junction end, which may reflect a read error. This sequence joins TRBV5-1 and TRBJ2-7; TRBD2 matches 7 bases. There are 16 residues in the CDR3. From germline, CDR1 is SGHRS and CDR2 YFSETQ. The CDR3 bases are TGCGCCAGCAGCTTGGAAATGGCTAGCGGAACCTACGGGCAGTACTTC. Translation gives CASSLEMASGTYGQYF. Full variable domain (outside the CDR3, taken from reference TRBV5-1 and TRBJ2-7): KAGVTQTPRYLIKTRGQQVTLSCSPISGHRSVSWYQQTPGQGLQFLFEYFSETQRNKGNFPGRFSGRQFSNSRSEMNVSTLELGDSALYLCASSLEMASGTYGQYFGPGTRLTVT.

This clonotype was detected ten times or more. This rearrangement joins TRBV24-1 to TRBJ2-2; D remains ambiguous. Trimming stripped 5 bases from V and 0 bases from J, with 6 bases between. The germline V gene encodes CDR1 KGHDR and CDR2 SFDVKD. CDR3 size: 14 residues. CDR3 amino acids: CATSVGTNTGELFF. CDR3 nucleotides: TGTGCCACCAGTGTCGGAACGAACACCGGGGAGCTGTTTTTT.

In this sample, this clonotype turned up many times. The V gene is TRBV30, the J gene TRBJ1-2, with D tentatively TRBD1 (5 bases). The CDR3 length is 12 residues. V dropped 2 bases and J dropped 4 bases, with 8 bases sitting between them. Germline CDR1 is GTSNPN and CDR2 is SVGIG (reference sequence). CDR3 amino acids: CAWSSGLYGYTF. Written as DNA, the CDR3 is TGTGCCTGGAGTTCGGGACTCTATGGCTACACCTTC.

To note about this clonotype: At one end, the junction sequence differs from germline, possibly due to a read error. V gene TRBV11-2 combines with J gene TRBJ1-5; possible D gene TRBD1, 5 bases. This CDR3 comprises 14 residues. In germline, CDR1 is SGHAT, CDR2 FQNNGV. As DNA, the CDR3 is TGTGCCATCAGCCCTGGACAAAGCAATCAGCCCCAGCATTTT. This sequence encodes CAISPGQSNQPQHF. Supplemented by reference TRBV11-2 and TRBJ1-5, the full variable domain reads EAGVAQSPRYKIIEKRQSVAFWCNPISGHATLYWYQQILGQGPKLLIQFQNNGVVDDSQLPKDRFSAERLKGVDSTLKIQPAKLEDSAVYLCAISPGQSNQPQHFGDGTRLSIL.

The V and J genes are TRBV18 and TRBJ2-7, with TRBD1 matching 12 bases. V was clipped by 1 base and J by 0 bases; unmatched bases: 7. Germline V gene data show CDR1 as KGHSH and CDR2 as LQKENI. The CDR3 extends over 18 amino acids. DNA of the CDR3: TGTGCCAGCTCACCACTGGGACAGGGGGCTCAACTCTCCTACGAGCAGTACTTC. Encoded protein: CASSPLGQGAQLSYEQYF.

This clonotype was observed many times. The chain recombines TRBV28 with TRBJ1-6, with 10 bases lining up with TRBD1. This CDR3 has 18 residues. Germline CDR1 is MDHEN and CDR2 is SYDVKM. Germline trimming cut 2 bases from V and 5 bases from J; bases unmatched to any gene: 9. The CDR3: CASSLRDRGFSDNSPLHF. CDR3 DNA sequence: TGTGCCAGCAGTTTAAGGGACAGGGGCTTCAGTGATAATTCACCCCTCCACTTT.

With regard to this clonotype: Possible read error: a much larger clone is one base away. The rearrangement uses TRBV14 and TRBJ1-1; D is ambiguous. CDR1 is SGHDN and CDR2 is FVKESK in the germline V gene. The CDR3 runs 13 residues. Trimming cost V 0 bases and J 7 bases, with 9 bases left between them. CDR3 sequence: CASSQEGVIEAFF. The CDR3 DNA is TGTGCCAGCAGCCAAGAGGGTGTTATTGAAGCTTTCTTT.

In the case of this clonotype: This may be a read error: a much more frequent sequence differs by one nucleotide. The chain has TRBV3-1 and TRBJ2-5; no clear D. V was trimmed by 0 bases and J by 8 bases, leaving 7 bases between them. In germline, CDR1 is LGHDT, CDR2 YNNKEL (reference sequence). CDR3 length equals 12 residues. The CDR3 region is CASSQDPYTQYF. The DNA of the CDR3 is TGTGCCAGCAGCCAAGATCCGTATACCCAGTACTTC.

At least ten counts were recorded for this clonotype. The rearrangement uses TRBV28 and TRBJ2-7, with TRBD1 identical over 7 bases. This CDR3 contains 14 residues. Looked up from germline, CDR1 is MDHEN and CDR2 is SYDVKM. J gave up 4 bases and V 4 bases, and 7 bases lay outside the gene matches. CDR3 in amino acids: CASSYGQVEYEQYF. In DNA form, the CDR3 reads TGTGCCAGCAGTTACGGACAGGTAGAATACGAGCAGTACTTC.

The chain is built from TRBV4-3 and TRBJ2-1; D possibly uses TRBD1 or TRBD2 (5 bases each). The V gene lost 0 bases and the J gene lost 8 bases, with 20 bases spanning the gap. The CDR3 is 17 residues long. Germline CDR1 LGHNA, CDR2 YSLEER. DNA for the CDR3: TGCGCCAGCAGCCAAGATCGGGGCAGGAGAGTTTTCGATGAGCAGTTCTTC. The encoded protein is CASSQDRGRRVFDEQFF.

With regard to this clonotype: Just one base apart from a much larger clone, this may be a read error. The CDR3 region is CAGSDYGEQYF. In DNA, the CDR3 is TGTGCCGGCAGTGACTACGGCGAGCAGTACTTC. The chain links TRBV2 to TRBJ2-7; D might be TRBD2 (5 bases). Germline-derived CDR1 and CDR2 are SNHLY and FYNNEI. CDR3 length: 11 amino acids.

Comments on this clonotype: The conserved final phenylalanine or tryptophan is absent from the CDR3, which likely points to a read error. No DNA is shown, since the ends of the CDR3 on it are uncertain; the CDR3 is the one TCRdb lists. This chain uses TRBV24-1 with TRBJ2-2. 12 amino acids form the CDR3, both terminal residues included. From germline, CDR1 is KGHDR and CDR2 SFDVKD. CDR3 sequence: CATSIGTGELFL.